This T cell receptor (beta chain) was recorded in a study of beta chain features in type 1 diabetes. General study points: VDJ junctions in type 1 diabetes patients carried more deletions and fewer insertions. In all four CD4+ subsets, TCRB CDR3 length was significantly, moderately reduced in type 1 diabetes.

Every isolated RNA sample was fully reverse transcribed, so sequencing captured expressed TCRB transcripts. Clones were sequenced by immunoSEQ multiplex PCR, and TCRdb holds only the in-frame ones, with some missing. The profile shows approximately 280,000 clones, approximately 15% of them singletons. In this sample, this clone turned up a few times. Antigen: not known. The CDR3 totals 16 residues. The V segment lost 0 bases and the J segment 7 bases; nucleotides outside the gene matches: 5. Germline CDR1 and CDR2: MGHRA and YSYEKL. Staining for CD45RO/CCR7/CD25/CD127/CD95/CD27 allowed sorting of CD4+ naive, central memory, regulatory and stem cell-like memory cells.

The origin of this receptor is a man between 18 and 35 years old with type 1 diabetes. The sequencing sample was made of naive CD4+ T cells from blood. The gene calls are TRBV4-1 and TRBJ1-4; 10 bases map to TRBD1. The CDR3 DNA reads TGCGCCAGCAGCCAAGATTTCGGACAGGGGGTTGAAAAACTGTTTTTT. This sequence encodes CASSQDFGQGVEKLFF.